The T cell receptor beta chain described here comes from a study of shared clonotypes between healthy human individuals. The protocol was immunoSEQ multiplex PCR, while the TCRdb copy is restricted to in-frame clones and leaves out a portion. The sample lists 1,100,000 or so clones, about 84% occurring once. The CDR3 spans 15 residues. Trimming removed 4 bases from V and 0 bases from J, with 10 bases in between. Germline CDR1 is MNHNS and CDR2 is SASEGT. The sequenced sample consisted of memory CD4+ T cells from PBMCs. Noted subset: CD45RA-negative fraction. V and J are TRBV6-1 and TRBJ1-3, with no clear D. The receptor was isolated from a man between 18 and 35 years old in good health. Some clones in this sample may be carry-over from other donors' samples. CDR3 protein: CASSALGYSGNTIYF. In nucleotides, the CDR3 is TGTGCCAGCAGTGCGCTTGGATACTCTGGAAACACCATATATTTT.